Listed below are T cell receptor beta chains from one sample, sequenced in a study of naive and memory T cell subsets. MiXCR, run by TCRdb on the UMI-ligation and nested PCR reads, gives a single entry per CDR3 protein. The profile shows over 80,000 distinct CDR3 sequences, around 11% of them singletons. The sequenced sample consisted of naive CD4+ T cells from blood. Receptors originate from a human donor in good health. Both conserved end residues are part of each CDR3. D genes are given only for firm matches. Only some rows state a clone size, as once, few, many or a class for expanded clones.

abundance,j_gene,d_gene,v_gene,CDR3nt,CDR3aa
-,TRBJ1-2,-,TRBV12-3/TRBV12-4,TGTGCCAGCAGTTTAGCATCTTGGTCAGGGCCTGGCAACTATGGCTACACCTTC,CASSLASWSGPGNYGYTF
many,TRBJ2-1,-,TRBV20-1,TGCAGTGCTCGGACCCAGCCTCGGTACAATGAGCAGTTCTTC,CSARTQPRYNEQFF
-,TRBJ2-7,TRBD1,TRBV12-3/TRBV12-4,TGTGCCAGCAGTTTATTTGGGACAGGGCACTACGAGCAGTACTTC,CASSLFGTGHYEQYF
many,TRBJ2-3,-,TRBV24-1,TGTGCCACCAGTGCCCCGTCCCCTCAAGATACGCAGTATTTT,CATSAPSPQDTQYF
many,TRBJ2-6,-,TRBV4-3,TGCGCCAGCAGCCAAGCCGTGGTTGGGGCCAACGTCCTGACTTTC,CASSQAVVGANVLTF
few,TRBJ1-6,-,TRBV12-3/TRBV12-4,TGTGCCAGCAGTTTTTTGGTGACCTCCTATAATTCACCCCTCCACTTT,CASSFLVTSYNSPLHF
-,TRBJ1-6,TRBD1,TRBV27,TGTGCCAGCAGTTCAAGTCTGACAGGGCGGAATTCACCCCTCCACTTT,CASSSSLTGRNSPLHF
-,TRBJ2-1,TRBD2,TRBV7-6,TGTGCCAGCAGCTTATTGAGACTAGCGGGTGACAATGAGCAGTTCTTC,CASSLLRLAGDNEQFF
many,TRBJ2-7,-,TRBV11-2,TGTGCCAGCAGCCACCCTGGGCCCCCTTCGTACGAGCAGTACTTC,CASSHPGPPSYEQYF
many,TRBJ1-2,TRBD1,TRBV6-5,TGTGCCAGCAGGCCGGACAGGGGGTTAGTTGGCTACACCTTC,CASRPDRGLVGYTF
many,TRBJ2-1,TRBD1,TRBV29-1,TGCAGCGTTGGGACAGGGATCAATGAGCAGTTCTTC,CSVGTGINEQFF
few,TRBJ1-3,-,TRBV11-2,TGTGCCAGCGGCCTGACAACAGGGATCCCTGGAAACACCATATATTTT,CASGLTTGIPGNTIYF
few,TRBJ2-5,TRBD2,TRBV12-3/TRBV12-4,TGTGCCAGCAGCCGCCATGTAGCGGGAGAAGAGACCCAGTACTTC,CASSRHVAGEETQYF
few,TRBJ2-7,TRBD1,TRBV12-3/TRBV12-4,TGTGCCAGCAGAAGGACAGGGGGTAGTCAGGCCGAGCAGTACTTC,CASRRTGGSQAEQYF
few,TRBJ2-5,-,TRBV12-3/TRBV12-4,TGTGCCAGCAGCCAAGGACAGCACGGAGAGACCCAGTACTTC,CASSQGQHGETQYF
-,TRBJ2-4,-,TRBV6-1,TGTGCCAGCATCTCCGGGGGCCCTAGGGACATTCAGTACTTC,CASISGGPRDIQYF
many,TRBJ1-2,-,TRBV6-2/TRBV6-3,TGTGCCAGCAGTCAGACCGGCGGCTACACCTTC,CASSQTGGYTF
-,TRBJ1-6,TRBD1,TRBV2,TGTGCCAGCAGGGCGACAGGGGGCTCTTCACCCCTCCACTTT,CASRATGGSSPLHF